This T cell receptor beta chain was retrieved from a study of blood T cell repertoires in COVID-19. Measured with immunoSEQ multiplex PCR; TCRdb has only the in-frame clones, and not every one. The sample carries about 180,000 clones, roughly nine tenths recorded once. Germline-derived CDR1 and CDR2 are SGHVS and FQNEAQ. V lost 4 bases, J lost 2 bases, and 12 bases lay in between. This CDR3 comprises 14 residues. Material: peripheral blood. The V gene is TRBV7-8, the J gene TRBJ2-7, with D possibly TRBD1 on 6 matching bases. The sequence was collected from a man aged 65 to 85 with active or convalescent COVID-19. Written as DNA, the CDR3 is TGTGCCAGCAGCTGGGGAGACAGGACCTACGAGCAGTACTTC. Protein product: CASSWGDRTYEQYF.